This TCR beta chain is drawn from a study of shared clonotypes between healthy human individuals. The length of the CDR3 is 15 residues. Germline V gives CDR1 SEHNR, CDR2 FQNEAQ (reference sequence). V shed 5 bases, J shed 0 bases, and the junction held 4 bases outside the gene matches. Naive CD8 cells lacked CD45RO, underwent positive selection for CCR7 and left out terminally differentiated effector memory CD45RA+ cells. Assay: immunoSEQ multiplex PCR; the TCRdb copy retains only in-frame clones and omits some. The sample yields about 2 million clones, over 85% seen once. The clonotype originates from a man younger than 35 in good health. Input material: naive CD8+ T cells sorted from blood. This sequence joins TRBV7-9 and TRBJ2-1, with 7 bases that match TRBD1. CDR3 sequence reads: CASSLRDSSYNEQFF. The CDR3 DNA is TGTGCCAGCAGCCTCCGGGACAGCTCCTACAATGAGCAGTTCTTC.